This T cell receptor (beta chain) was identified during a study of cytomegalovirus exposure and HLA in healthy donors. V lost 2 bases, J lost 4 bases, and 11 bases lay in between. Germline values: CDR1 GTSNPN, CDR2 SVGIG (reference sequence). There are 13 residues in the CDR3. PCR involved 60 Vbeta and 13 Jbeta primers. Authors' data handling: Approximately 87 million unique TCR beta chains, about 12 million shared, were counted in a later analysis. Libraries were prepared by immunoSEQ multiplex PCR; TCRdb keeps only in-frame clonotypes and omits some of them. V, J and clone size were drawn from that table, and D and trimming were deduced from the DNA. This sample has more than 100,000 clones, with around 82% found just once. Regarding donors, all were healthy bone marrow donors.

The chain carries TRBV30 and TRBJ1-2; a possible D gene is TRBD1 (5 bases). The sequenced sample was PBMCs. This clonotype originated in a young woman in good health and CMV-seropositive. This chain's CDR3 is CAWSSQGTYGYTF. As DNA, the CDR3 is TGTGCCTGGAGTTCGCAGGGAACCTATGGCTACACCTTC.